This T cell receptor beta chain was obtained from a study of blood T cell repertoires in COVID-19. Whole-study context: Samples taken during acute and convalescent COVID-19 were collected in the United States, Italy and Spain. Nucleic acid was either cDNA or gDNA, and it came from T cells, B-cell-depleted T cells, or PBMCs.

Germline loops: CDR1 MNHEY, CDR2 SVGAGI. This CDR3 contains 14 residues. Between the trimmed V and J ends, which lost 9 bases and 4 bases, there was a span of 18 bases. Authors' processing steps: Amplification of reference gene primers was used by the study to estimate nucleated cell counts. The repertoire was sequenced with immunoSEQ multiplex PCR; TCRdb's copy has only in-frame clones and lacks some. That table supplies the V and J calls and clone size; D and trimming were determined from the DNA. Of around 250,000 clones in the sample, roughly 89% are singletons; the top ten hold around 4.6%. Sequenced input: peripheral blood. The TCR originated in a woman aged 40 to 55 who had recovered from COVID-19. J is TRBJ1-2 and V is TRBV6-5, with D possibly being TRBD1 (5 bases). CDR3 in amino acids: CASMSQGFIYGYTF. The CDR3 coding sequence is TGTGCCAGTATGTCTCAGGGTTTCATCTATGGCTACACCTTC.